Each of the 32 T cell receptor beta chains below was sequenced from the same sample in a study of blood T cell repertoires in COVID-19. Method: immunoSEQ multiplex PCR; TCRdb's copy keeps in-frame clones and lacks some. The table has some 300,000 clones, around 87% seen once. Sequencing was done on a sample of peripheral blood. The receptors were gathered from a man between 18 and 35 years old with active or convalescent COVID-19.

This chain connects TRBV9 to TRBJ2-1; D gene uncertain. Germline-derived CDR1 and CDR2 are SGDLS and YYNGEE. Trimming shortened V by 0 bases and J by 4 bases, and 8 bases separated the two germline ends. The CDR3 is 14 amino acids. The DNA of the CDR3 is TGTGCCAGCAGCGTAGCGGCCGGGTACAATGAGCAGTTCTTC. It encodes CASSVAAGYNEQFF. The whole variable domain, filled in from reference TRBV9 and TRBJ2-1, reads DSGVTQTPKHLITATGQRVTLRCSPRSGDLSVYWYQQSLDQGLQFLIQYYNGEERAKGNILERFSAQQFPDLHSELNLSSLELGDSALYFCASSVAAGYNEQFFGPGTRLTVL.

This rearrangement joins TRBV28 to TRBJ2-7, with 7 bases lining up with TRBD1. With V trimmed by 5 bases and J by 1 base, 8 bases remained unmatched. CDR3 length equals 15 residues. Germline-derived CDR1 and CDR2 are MDHEN and SYDVKM. The CDR3 reads CASSILDRTSYEQYF. The CDR3 nucleotides read TGTGCCAGCAGTATCCTGGACAGGACTTCCTACGAGCAGTACTTC.

The chain carries TRBV10-3 and TRBJ2-3; weak D call: TRBD2 (7 bases). The CDR3 extends over 16 amino acids. V was cut by 8 bases and J by 2 bases, with 20 bases left in between. Germline CDR1 is ENHRY and CDR2 is SYGVKD. The DNA for the CDR3 is TGTGCCATCGGGGGACAAAGCGGGGCGTACACAGATACGCAGTATTTT. As protein: CAIGGQSGAYTDTQYF.

This chain joins TRBV4-1 and TRBJ1-6; the D gene is possibly TRBD1 (6 bases). Germline-derived CDR1 and CDR2 are MGHRA and YSYEKL. The V end lost 1 base, the J end lost 13 bases, and 17 bases lay between the germline ends. The CDR3 has 15 residues. The CDR3 spells CASSQVDRSFPPLHF. The DNA of the CDR3 is TGCGCCAGCAGCCAAGTAGACAGGTCGTTCCCGCCCCTCCACTTT.

The chain combines TRBV4-3 with TRBJ1-2; maybe TRBD1 (5 bases). Trimming shortened V by 3 bases and J by 8 bases, and 13 bases separated the two germline ends. CDR3 length: 13 amino acids. Germline CDR1 LGHNA, CDR2 YSLEER. The CDR3 sequence is CASSQTSGFGYTF. DNA for the CDR3: TGCGCCAGCAGCCAGACGTCAGGGTTCGGCTACACCTTC.

The chain joins TRBV15 to TRBJ2-1; 13 bases fit TRBD2. Germline CDR1 is LNHNV and CDR2 is YYDKDF (reference sequence). J lost 7 bases, V lost 3 bases, and 3 bases had no gene match. The CDR3 runs 15 residues. CDR3 protein: CATSSGGLAGNEQFF. The CDR3 region has the DNA TGTGCCACCAGCAGCGGGGGACTAGCGGGAAATGAGCAGTTCTTC.

The chain recombines TRBV5-4 with TRBJ1-6; perhaps TRBD1 as D (5 bases). CDR1 SGHNT and CDR2 YYREEE come from the germline V gene (reference sequence). V lost 2 bases and J 10 bases, leaving 10 bases between the germline ends. This CDR3 region has 13 residues. CDR3 sequence: CASSFQGYSPLHF. The CDR3 bases are TGTGCCAGCAGCTTCCAGGGATACTCACCCCTCCACTTT.

The chain is built from TRBV7-2 and TRBJ2-3; D is perhaps TRBD2 (5 bases). The CDR3 consists of 16 residues. CDR1 is SGHTA, CDR2 FQGNSA, per germline. V shed 5 bases and J shed 0 bases, with 15 bases lying between them. The CDR3 nucleotides read TGTGCCAGCAGCCCGAGCGGACGGGTCAGCACAGATACGCAGTATTTT. Translation gives CASSPSGRVSTDTQYF.

The J gene is TRBJ2-7, the V gene TRBV4-2, with TRBD2 as a possible D gene (6 bases). Trimming cost V 0 bases and J 3 bases, with 15 bases left between them. Germline loops: CDR1 LGHNA, CDR2 YNFKEQ. The CDR3 has 16 amino acids. The CDR3 DNA reads TGTGCCAGCAGCCAAGATTGGGCTAGCGATAACTACGAGCAGTACTTC. As protein: CASSQDWASDNYEQYF.

The chain carries TRBV15 and TRBJ2-7; possibly TRBD2 for D (5 bases). Germline CDR1 is LNHNV and CDR2 is YYDKDF (reference sequence). Trimming shortened V by 0 bases and J by 5 bases, and 20 bases separated the two germline ends. This CDR3 is 17 amino acids long. CDR3 sequence reads: CATSRERSPTKYHEQYF. CDR3 bases: TGTGCCACCAGCAGAGAACGGTCTCCGACTAAGTACCACGAGCAGTACTTC.

The J gene is TRBJ1-2, the V gene TRBV18; D gene uncertain. V was clipped by 3 bases and J by 4 bases, with 15 bases between them. This CDR3 is 15 amino acids long. Germline V gene sequence: CDR1 KGHSH, CDR2 LQKENI. The CDR3 loop reads CASSPEEGVRYGYTF. CDR3 bases: TGTGCCAGCTCACCCGAGGAAGGAGTACGCTATGGCTACACCTTC.

The V gene is TRBV19, the J gene TRBJ1-5; 7 nucleotides agree with TRBD1. Trimming at V came to 6 bases and at J to 0 bases, leaving 5 bases not matched to a gene. This CDR3 has 15 amino acids. Germline V gives CDR1 LNHDA, CDR2 SQIVND (reference sequence). The CDR3 loop reads CASSVGQLSNQPQHF. The CDR3 nucleotides read TGTGCCAGTAGCGTGGGACAGCTTAGCAATCAGCCCCAGCATTTT.

Only one count was recorded for this clone. The chain combines TRBV20-1 with TRBJ2-1, with D tentatively TRBD2 (5 bases). This CDR3 is built from 14 residues. Germline V gives CDR1 DFQATT, CDR2 SNEGSKA (reference sequence). The ends were cut back, 3 bases at V and 3 bases at J, with 12 bases in the middle. In DNA form, the CDR3 reads TGCAGTGCTAGTTGGCTAGCAGTCTACAATGAGCAGTTCTTC. Its protein product is CSASWLAVYNEQFF.

This clone was counted a single time. The chain combines TRBV6-5 with TRBJ2-7, with 7 bases matching TRBD1. The germline V gene encodes CDR1 MNHEY and CDR2 SVGAGI. CDR3 length: 14 amino acids. The J segment lost 1 base and the V segment lost 8 bases, leaving 8 bases of the junction unmatched. CDR3: CASLRDRASYEQYF. The CDR3 DNA reads TGTGCCAGCCTACGGGACAGAGCATCCTACGAGCAGTACTTC.

The J gene is TRBJ2-1, the V gene TRBV5-6; D not resolved. The V and J ends lost 0 bases and 4 bases respectively, with 8 bases between them. Germline CDR1 is SGHDT and CDR2 is YYEEEE. The CDR3 extends over 14 amino acids. This chain's CDR3 is CASSLVHQYNEQFF. For the CDR3, the DNA is TGTGCCAGCAGCTTGGTACACCAATACAATGAGCAGTTCTTC.

The CDR3 protein is CASSFVLGDEQFF. The CDR3 DNA sequence: TGTGCCAGCAGCTTCGTCCTGGGAGATGAGCAGTTCTTC. The genes are TRBV7-9 and TRBJ2-1, with D perhaps TRBD2 (5 bases). CDR3 size: 13 residues. V shed 3 bases and J shed 8 bases, with 11 bases lying between them. Germline CDR1 and CDR2: SEHNR and FQNEAQ (reference sequence).

The chain has TRBV7-8 and TRBJ1-4, with D tentatively TRBD1 (6 bases). Trimming shortened V by 5 bases and J by 6 bases, and 10 bases separated the two germline ends. The V gene's germline CDR1 is SGHVS and CDR2 FQNEAQ. There are 13 residues in the CDR3. CDR3 sequence: CASSDHRDEKLFF. CDR3 coding DNA: TGTGCCAGCAGCGACCACAGGGATGAAAAACTGTTTTTT.

This clone was detected once. The chain is built from TRBV4-1 and TRBJ1-2; weak D call: TRBD1 (5 bases). V was shortened by 5 bases and J by 5 bases, with 18 bases between the two germline ends. The V gene's germline CDR1 is MGHRA and CDR2 YSYEKL. The CDR3 runs to 15 residues. The CDR3 protein is CASSGFGQLLYGYTF. The CDR3 nucleotides read TGCGCCAGCAGCGGATTTGGACAACTACTATATGGCTACACCTTC.

As concerns this clone: Other DNA sequences within the sample encode an identical CDR3. The V call is TRBV7-9, the J call TRBJ2-3; D call uncertain. This CDR3 region has 13 residues. Germline lookup yields CDR1 SEHNR and CDR2 FQNEAQ (reference sequence). Trimming shortened V by 5 bases and J by 6 bases, and 12 bases separated the two germline ends. CDR3 sequence reads: CASSLVSTDTQYF. CDR3 DNA sequence: TGTGCCAGCAGCCTCGTATCTACGGATACGCAGTATTTT.

This clone has only a few counts. The gene calls are TRBV12-3 or TRBV12-4 and TRBJ1-2; D remains unclear. The V end was cut by 6 bases, the J end by 3 bases, with 8 bases between. The length of the CDR3 is 12 residues. In DNA, the CDR3 is TGTGCCAGCAGGGGAGGAGACTATGGCTACACCTTC. It encodes CASRGGDYGYTF.

This clone counts as medium-sized. J is TRBJ2-3 and V is TRBV6-5; the D gene is possibly TRBD1 (6 bases). The germline V and J ends were trimmed by 0 bases and 1 base, with 11 bases remaining between them. The length of the CDR3 is 16 residues. The germline V gene encodes CDR1 MNHEY and CDR2 SVGAGI. The CDR3 reads CASSYSEQGGTDTQYF. CDR3 sequence (DNA): TGTGCCAGCAGTTACTCGGAACAGGGCGGCACAGATACGCAGTATTTT.

The chain recombines TRBV4-2 with TRBJ1-1; 7 bases agree with TRBD1. CDR3 size: 17 residues. The V segment lost 1 base and the J segment 5 bases; nucleotides outside the gene matches: 13. Germline V lookup: CDR1 LGHNA, CDR2 YNFKEQ. The CDR3 DNA follows: TGTGCCAGCAGCCAAGTATGGCGCGACAGGGTGGGGACTGAAGCTTTCTTT. As protein: CASSQVWRDRVGTEAFF.

The CDR3 DNA follows: TGTGCCAGCAGCTTAGGTCCGGGTTTGGGCCAAGAGACCCAGTACTTC. This gives the protein CASSLGPGLGQETQYF. The V gene is TRBV7-7, the J gene TRBJ2-5, with D unresolved. The CDR3 runs to 16 residues. V was pared by 1 base and J by 1 base, with 13 bases between. CDR1 SSHAT and CDR2 FNYEAQ come from the germline V gene (reference sequence).

The J gene is TRBJ2-7, the V gene TRBV7-9, with 7 bases that match TRBD1. V gave up 4 bases and J gave up 2 bases; unmatched junction bases: 5. Germline CDR1 is SEHNR and CDR2 is FQNEAQ (reference sequence). The CDR3 covers 14 residues. DNA for the CDR3: TGTGCCAGCAGCTCACGTGACAGGGCCTACGAGCAGTACTTC. Residues: CASSSRDRAYEQYF. The whole variable domain, remainder taken from reference TRBV7-9 and TRBJ2-7, is DTGVSQNPRHKITKRGQNVTFRCDPISEHNRLYWYRQTLGQGPEFLTYFQNEAQLEKSRLLSDRFSAERPKGSFSTLEIQRTEQGDSAMYLCASSSRDRAYEQYFGPGTRLTVT.

Comment on this clone: This sample also contains other DNA sequences that code for the same CDR3. The chain combines TRBV2 with TRBJ1-6; D gene uncertain. This CDR3 region has 15 residues. V was shortened by 8 bases and J by 0 bases, with 11 bases between the two germline ends. Germline V gene lookup returns CDR1 SNHLY and CDR2 FYNNEI. This CDR3 reads CASRDRSSYNSPLHF. CDR3 sequence (DNA): TGTGCCAGCCGCGACCGGAGCTCCTATAATTCACCCCTCCACTTT.

The genes are TRBV18 and TRBJ1-2; tentatively, D is TRBD1 (6 bases). The germline V and J ends were trimmed by 2 bases and 5 bases, with 18 bases remaining between them. There are 16 residues in the CDR3. CDR1 is KGHSH and CDR2 is LQKENI in the germline V gene. CDR3 region: CASSPTGTRPHYGYTF. CDR3 in DNA: TGTGCCAGCTCACCAACGGGGACACGGCCCCATTATGGCTACACCTTC.

This clone was counted a single time. The chain uses TRBV5-5 and TRBJ2-1, with TRBD2 identical over 8 bases. J lost 8 bases, V lost 3 bases, and 7 bases had no gene match. CDR3 length equals 14 residues. The V gene's germline CDR1 is SGHKS and CDR2 YYEKEE (reference sequence). The CDR3 DNA is TGTGCCAGCAGCTGGGGACTAGAGGGCTATGAGCAGTTCTTC. Translation gives CASSWGLEGYEQFF.

The gene calls are TRBV5-6 and TRBJ2-3; D uncertain. The ends were cut back, 9 bases at V and 7 bases at J, with 21 bases in the middle. The germline V gene has CDR1 SGHDT and CDR2 YYEEEE. CDR3 length: 14 residues. The CDR3 protein is CATRGWQSMNTQYF. The CDR3, as DNA: TGTGCCACCCGCGGCTGGCAGTCAATGAATACGCAGTATTTT.

This clone was observed a single time. The gene calls are TRBV15 and TRBJ1-1; TRBD1 might be the D (6 bases). This CDR3 is built from 15 residues. Trimming pared 2 bases from V and 3 bases from J, leaving 13 bases between. Looked up from germline, CDR1 is LNHNV and CDR2 is YYDKDF (reference sequence). The chain's CDR3 is CATSRPRGGDTEAFF. CDR3 bases: TGTGCCACCAGCAGACCCAGAGGGGGGGACACTGAAGCTTTCTTT.

This clone has only one observation. The rearrangement uses TRBV21-1 and TRBJ1-4. TRBV21-1 is described as a pseudogene. The CDR3 runs to 18 residues. The DNA of the CDR3 is TGTGCCAGCAGCAAATCGTCTCTGGAGGTACTCGGTAATGAAAAACTGTTTTTT. Residues: CASSKSSLEVLGNEKLFF.

This CDR3 reads CASSPSESYNEQFF. The CDR3, as DNA: TGTGCCAGCAGCCCAAGCGAATCCTACAATGAGCAGTTCTTC. The chain is built from TRBV3-1 (or the pseudogene TRBV3-2) and TRBJ2-1; D gene uncertain. CDR3 length: 14 amino acids. Trimming took 4 bases from V and 1 from J, leaving 8 bases between them. The germline V gene has CDR1 LGHDT and CDR2 YNNKEL (reference sequence).

V usage is TRBV2 and J usage is TRBJ1-5; TRBD1 is a possible D gene (5 bases). V shed 5 bases and J shed 5 bases, with 10 bases lying between them. Germline CDR1 SNHLY, CDR2 FYNNEI. The CDR3 has 13 residues. As DNA, the CDR3 is TGTGCCAGCAGTATTCAGGGTTATCAGCCCCAGCATTTT. Its protein is CASSIQGYQPQHF.